This TCR beta chain was documented in a study of blood T cell repertoires in COVID-19. This CDR3 is 15 amino acids long. Germline V CDR1 and CDR2: SGHVS, FNYEAQ. V was cut by 0 bases and J by 12 bases, with 17 bases left in between. Only in-frame clones appear in the TCRdb table, and some are missing; sequencing was by immunoSEQ multiplex PCR. The sample lists 35,000 to 45,000 clones; 85% were seen once. The specimen was peripheral blood. This rearrangement joins TRBV7-6 to TRBJ1-4; D perhaps matches TRBD1 (5 bases). The clonotype comes from an older woman in a cohort sampled during active COVID-19. The chain's CDR3 is CASSLAFYPGLQLFF. CDR3 bases: TGTGCCAGCAGCTTAGCGTTCTACCCAGGGTTACAACTGTTTTTT.